The 27 T cell receptor beta chains given below trace back to one sample, sequenced in a study of T cell responses to AZD1222 COVID-19 vaccine. Method: immunoSEQ multiplex PCR; TCRdb's copy keeps in-frame clones and lacks some. The sample contains some 150,000 clones, more than 85% of which appear only once. The source material was peripheral blood, sampled on day 0 of AZD1222 vaccination. Receptor source: an adult in good health.

This clone was found once. V gene TRBV24-1 combines with J gene TRBJ2-2; TRBD1 aligns across 9 bases. Losses at the gene ends were 4 bases for V and 2 bases for J; bases not matched to a gene: 4. The germline V gene encodes CDR1 KGHDR and CDR2 SFDVKD. The length of the CDR3 is 16 residues. The CDR3: CATSDPGQGNTGELFF. For the CDR3, the DNA is TGTGCCACCAGTGACCCGGGACAGGGAAACACCGGGGAGCTGTTTTTT.

The rearrangement links TRBV28 to TRBJ2-1, with a weak D call TRBD1 (6 bases). Germline CDR1 MDHEN, CDR2 SYDVKM. This CDR3 has 12 amino acids. V was cut by 5 bases and J by 8 bases, with 10 bases left in between. The CDR3 nucleotides are TGTGCCAGCAGTCAGGGGTTCTATGAGCAGTTCTTC. It yields the protein CASSQGFYEQFF.

The chain carries TRBV9 and TRBJ2-3, with D perhaps matching TRBD1 or TRBD2 (5 bases each). The germline V gene encodes CDR1 SGDLS and CDR2 YYNGEE. The CDR3 length is 14 residues. V lost 0 bases and J 3 bases, leaving 8 bases between the germline ends. CDR3 in amino acids: CASSVGGTTDTQYF. The CDR3 DNA follows: TGTGCCAGCAGCGTAGGGGGGACGACAGATACGCAGTATTTT.

This chain links TRBV4-1 with TRBJ2-7; D may match TRBD1 or TRBD2 (5 bases each). The CDR3 extends over 17 amino acids. The ends were cut back, 0 bases at V and 3 bases at J, with 18 bases in the middle. Germline V CDR1 and CDR2: MGHRA, YSYEKL. The CDR3 protein is CASSQDSDFGDLYEQYF. CDR3 DNA sequence: TGCGCCAGCAGCCAAGACAGTGACTTCGGGGACCTCTACGAGCAGTACTTC.

V is TRBV18 and J is TRBJ2-1; tentative D call: TRBD1 (5 bases). Germline V lookup: CDR1 KGHSH, CDR2 LQKENI. Between the trimmed V and J ends, which lost 8 bases and 7 bases, there was a span of 6 bases. There are 10 residues in the CDR3. CDR3: CASQGNEQFF. CDR3 DNA: TGTGCCAGCCAGGGTAATGAGCAGTTCTTC.

The rearrangement joins TRBV28 to TRBJ1-1, with TRBD1 matching over 7 bases. This CDR3 spans 15 amino acids. The germline gives CDR1 MDHEN, CDR2 SYDVKM. V dropped 1 base and J dropped 5; count of bases not matched to a gene: 7. The CDR3: CASSLSHRGETEAFF. CDR3 in DNA: TGTGCCAGCAGTTTATCCCACAGGGGAGAAACTGAAGCTTTCTTT.

The genes are TRBV29-1 and TRBJ2-2, with 7 bases matching TRBD1. The CDR3 contains 16 residues. Unmatched junction bases numbered 8, after V lost 1 base and J lost 3 bases. CDR1 and CDR2 (germline): SQVTM, ANQGSEA. Here the CDR3 reads CSVEGYQGVDTGELFF. The CDR3, as DNA: TGCAGCGTTGAAGGGTATCAGGGGGTGGACACCGGGGAGCTGTTTTTT.

The rearrangement uses TRBV28 and TRBJ2-7; TRBD1 is a possible D gene (5 bases). The V end lost 10 bases, the J end lost 2 bases, and 12 bases lay between the germline ends. Looked up from germline, CDR1 is MDHEN and CDR2 is SYDVKM. The CDR3 has 12 amino acids. CDR3 sequence (DNA): TGTGCCACCCAGGGTCCCCCCTACGAGCAGTACTTC. Protein: CATQGPPYEQYF.

The sample holds one count of this clone. The chain links TRBV28 to TRBJ1-2, with 9 nucleotides matching TRBD1. CDR3 length equals 17 residues. The V gene end was trimmed by 1 base and the J gene end by 8 bases; junction bases not matched to a gene: 14. Germline assignment: CDR1 MDHEN and CDR2 SYDVKM. Written as DNA, the CDR3 is TGTGCCAGCAGTTTATATCTCCGGGGACAGGGCCTCTGGGGCTACACCTTC. Translated: CASSLYLRGQGLWGYTF.

V and J are TRBV7-8 and TRBJ1-5, with TRBD1 matching over 8 bases. Germline CDR1 is SGHVS and CDR2 is FQNEAQ. The CDR3 covers 15 residues. V lost 4 bases to trimming and J lost 1 base; unmatched junction nucleotides: 3. CDR3 sequence: CASSSDRVSNQPQHF. The CDR3 DNA follows: TGTGCCAGCAGCTCGGACAGGGTGAGCAATCAGCCCCAGCATTTT.

The genes are TRBV21-1 and TRBJ2-5; TRBD2 is the table's D call, not checked against the DNA. TRBV21-1 is deemed a pseudogene. This CDR3 has 17 amino acids. The CDR3 region is CASSQGTSGLPQETQYF. CDR3 DNA sequence: TGTGCCAGCAGCCAGGGGACTAGCGGGCTCCCCCAAGAGACCCAGTACTTC.

J is TRBJ2-1 and V is TRBV11-2; D may be TRBD1 (6 bases). Germline CDR1 reads SGHAT; CDR2 reads FQNNGV. The V end lost 5 bases, the J end lost 12 bases, and 14 bases lay between the germline ends. The CDR3 is 12 residues long. The CDR3 loop is CASSMREQGQFF. CDR3 sequence (DNA): TGTGCCAGCAGCATGAGGGAACAGGGGCAGTTCTTC.

The rearrangement links TRBV7-3 to TRBJ2-1; 9 bases fit TRBD2. The V gene's germline CDR1 is SGHTA and CDR2 FQGTGA. CDR3 length: 14 amino acids. V lost 2 bases to trimming and J lost 4 bases; unmatched junction nucleotides: 0. CDR3 sequence reads: CASSLLAGYNEQFF. CDR3 DNA sequence: TGTGCCAGCAGCTTACTAGCGGGGTACAATGAGCAGTTCTTC.

The chain combines TRBV12-5 with TRBJ2-7, with TRBD1 matching over 7 bases. V lost 5 bases and J lost 0; bases outside the gene matches: 7. The CDR3 contains 15 residues. In germline, CDR1 is LGHNT, CDR2 FRNRAP. The CDR3 is CASGKDRMYSYEQYF. Written as DNA, the CDR3 is TGTGCTAGTGGTAAGGACAGGATGTACTCCTACGAGCAGTACTTC.

The V gene is TRBV3-1 (or the pseudogene TRBV3-2), the J gene TRBJ2-7; TRBD2 matches at 11 bases. Unmatched junction bases numbered 5, after V lost 4 bases and J lost 6 bases. From germline, CDR1 is LGHDT and CDR2 YNNKEL (reference sequence). The CDR3 loop spans 14 amino acids. CDR3 in amino acids: CASSRLAGGPEQYF. The CDR3 bases are TGTGCCAGCAGCCGATTAGCGGGAGGGCCCGAGCAGTACTTC.

CDR3 DNA sequence: TGTGCCAGCAGCTTAGGCAGTTATAGCAATCAGCCCCAGCATTTT. As protein: CASSLGSYSNQPQHF. The chain has TRBV7-9 and TRBJ1-5; D call uncertain. CDR1 and CDR2 from the germline V gene are SEHNR and FQNEAQ (reference sequence). V lost 1 base and J 0 bases, leaving 7 bases between the germline ends. The CDR3 spans 15 residues.

The chain carries TRBV5-1 and TRBJ1-2; tentatively, D is TRBD1 (6 bases). The CDR3 is made up of 15 amino acids. CDR1 is SGHRS, CDR2 YFSETQ, per germline. The V end lost 0 bases, the J end lost 4 bases, and 13 bases lay between the germline ends. The CDR3 DNA is TGCGCCAGCAGCTTGGAGACAGGACTCCTCTATGGCTACACCTTC. It translates to CASSLETGLLYGYTF.

This chain's CDR3 is CASSLAPGWGEQYF. CDR3 sequence (DNA): TGTGCCAGCAGCTTAGCGCCCGGCTGGGGGGAGCAGTACTTC. The chain uses TRBV7-9 and TRBJ2-7; TRBD1 or TRBD2 may be the D gene (5 bases each). The CDR3 is made up of 14 amino acids. Trimming stripped 0 bases from V and 7 bases from J, with 13 bases between. CDR1 is SEHNR, CDR2 FQNEAQ, per germline (reference sequence).

The J gene is TRBJ1-6, the V gene TRBV12-5, with D unclear. Germline V gene data show CDR1 as LGHNT and CDR2 as FRNRAP. Trimming stripped 2 bases from V and 7 bases from J, with 9 bases between. This CDR3 spans 14 amino acids. CDR3 protein: CASGLPGLNSPLHF. DNA of the CDR3: TGTGCTAGTGGTTTGCCGGGCCTAAATTCACCCCTCCACTTT.

This chain connects TRBV20-1 to TRBJ1-5; 11 bases align to TRBD1. CDR1 is DFQATT and CDR2 is SNEGSKA in the germline V gene (reference sequence). CDR3 length equals 20 residues. The V segment lost 3 bases and the J segment 4 bases; nucleotides outside the gene matches: 20. CDR3 nucleotides: TGCAGTGCTAGTTCATTTAGGGACAGGGGGTCGTTGGTAGGGAATCAGCCCCAGCATTTT. Translated: CSASSFRDRGSLVGNQPQHF.

This clone was counted once. The chain has TRBV29-1 and TRBJ1-5; a possible D gene is TRBD1 (5 bases). There are 13 residues in the CDR3. V was pared by 8 bases and J by 1 base, with 12 bases between. Per the germline V gene, CDR1 is SQVTM and CDR2 is ANQGSEA. In DNA, the CDR3 is TGCAGCACCCCCAGGGCCAGCAATCAGCCCCAGCATTTT. Amino acid sequence: CSTPRASNQPQHF.

This chain links TRBV28 with TRBJ2-7; 13 bases line up with TRBD2. The CDR3 covers 14 residues. In germline, CDR1 is MDHEN, CDR2 SYDVKM. The V and J ends lost 6 bases and 3 bases, in that order; junction bases with no gene match: 2. CDR3 loop: CASRWTSGSYEQYF. In DNA, the CDR3 is TGTGCCAGCAGGTGGACTAGCGGGAGCTACGAGCAGTACTTC.

This sequence joins TRBV4-1 and TRBJ1-4, with unresolved D. Germline CDR1 and CDR2: MGHRA and YSYEKL. V lost 3 bases to trimming and J lost 0 bases, with 8 bases between them. This CDR3 region has 15 residues. The CDR3 DNA reads as TGCGCCAGCAGCCACCGGGCCGCAACTAATGAAAAACTGTTTTTT. Translation: CASSHRAATNEKLFF.

This sequence joins TRBV5-4 and TRBJ1-2; TRBD1 might be the D (5 bases). The germline V gene encodes CDR1 SGHNT and CDR2 YYREEE (reference sequence). This CDR3 is built from 14 residues. V dropped 2 bases and J dropped 6 bases, with 14 bases sitting between them. CDR3 coding DNA: TGTGCCAGCAGCTTTGTCCGGGGGTTTGATGGCTACACCTTC. Residues: CASSFVRGFDGYTF.

The chain couples TRBV5-1 to TRBJ1-4; D is ambiguous. Germline V lookup: CDR1 SGHRS, CDR2 YFSETQ. V shed 0 bases and J shed 1 base, with 10 bases lying between them. The CDR3 covers 16 residues. The CDR3 DNA reads TGCGCCAGCAGCTTGGGGGCCGACTTAACTAATGAAAAACTGTTTTTT. It is translated as CASSLGADLTNEKLFF.

The chain has TRBV6-5 and TRBJ2-7; D gene ambiguous. V was shortened by 3 bases and J by 0 bases, with 6 bases between the two germline ends. Germline V lookup: CDR1 MNHEY, CDR2 SVGAGI. The CDR3 is 13 residues long. CDR3 DNA sequence: TGTGCCAGCAGTTATCCCCACTCCTACGAGCAGTACTTC. Residues: CASSYPHSYEQYF.

The chain links TRBV28 to TRBJ1-2; D ambiguous. V gave up 3 bases and J gave up 4 bases, with 12 bases separating them. Per germline, CDR1 MDHEN and CDR2 SYDVKM. CDR3 length: 14 amino acids. Here the CDR3 reads CASSFEGPPYGYTF. Here the CDR3 DNA reads TGTGCCAGCAGTTTCGAAGGACCGCCCTATGGCTACACCTTC.